This T cell receptor (beta chain) originates from a study of blood T cell repertoires in COVID-19. A few counts support this clone. Authors' processing steps: Reference gene primer amplification yielded estimated nucleated cell counts. Only in-frame clones appear in the TCRdb table, and some are missing; sequencing was by immunoSEQ multiplex PCR. That table furnishes V, J and clone size, whereas the DNA furnished D and trimming. The sample has 100,000 to 150,000 clones, 60% to 75% seen once. The V gene end was trimmed by 3 bases and the J gene end by 3 bases; junction bases not matched to a gene: 5. Germline assignment: CDR1 MNHEY and CDR2 SVGEGT. The CDR3 consists of 14 residues.

Sequencing was carried out using peripheral blood. The genes are TRBV6-2 or TRBV6-3 and TRBJ2-7; 7 nucleotides align to TRBD2. The sequence was obtained from a woman in her seventies with acute or convalescent COVID-19. The CDR3 nucleotides are TGTGCCAGCAGTTATTCGCCGGGGGGCTACGAGCAGTACTTC. Amino acids: CASSYSPGGYEQYF.